This TCR beta chain is from a study of cytotoxic CD8 clonotypes in ibrutinib-treated CLL (dated by TCRdb to the early 2020s). Study-wide context: In this cohort, about 16 patients were treatment-naive and ten to eleven were relapsed/refractory, while roughly 17 had unmutated IGHV. All remission and progressive disease samples were collected while patients were still receiving ibrutinib. Cryopreserved peripheral blood mononuclear cells were obtained prior to treatment, at the time of response, and at either disease progression or sustained remission. On average, each sample had 255,043 productive templates and roughly 95,000 productive rearrangements. Response samples were obtained after a median of around eleven months of treatment, with a range of roughly 6 to 36 months. Partial responses were observed in approximately 24 patients and complete responses in 2; after a median follow-up of roughly 62 months, remission was maintained in approximately 14 patients and progression was observed in 12. Longitudinal samples were available for 26 of the 86 trial participants. Study-wide conclusions, independent of this receptor: Lymph node repertoires were not examined, and the timing of sampling was not matched between patients in sustained remission and those whose disease progressed. Clonality increased at ibrutinib response, stayed stable in sustained remission, and fell back toward baseline at progression. Baseline clonality was found to be higher than that of age-matched healthy donors and was strongly correlated with circulating CD8+ T-cell counts. Public clonotypes were rare and either shrank or stayed stable during treatment, and the rise in clonality at ibrutinib response reflected expansion of private clonotypes.

Each clonotype received, on average, about 10x coverage in deep resolution sequencing performed on a MiSeq, where the target depth lay between 1 in 1 million and 1 in 200,000 T cells. TCR beta libraries were generated with the immunoSEQ hsTCRB Kit. In the paper's pipeline: Data were analyzed with ImmunoSEQ Data Assistant and ImmunoSEQ Analyzer, with V, D and J genes assigned per IMGT definitions. Clonality, which ranges from 0 to 1, was calculated by subtracting the normalized Shannon entropy of productive rearrangement frequencies from one. Only overrepresented clonotypes making up at least 0.05% of the repertoire of each patient were included in the public clonotype analysis. About a dozen age-matched healthy donor repertoires from immuneACCESS served as clonality controls. This is the immuneACCESS table as TCRdb keeps it, with only in-frame sequences that have V and J called. A part of the clones is gone; compared with another copy, unresolved V genes explain less than half, and the rest is unexplained. Clonal size and the V and J genes are those of that table, whereas D and trimming came from the DNA. The sample contains approximately 200,000 clones, around three quarters of them found a single time. Roughly 12% of the sample rests with the top ten.

A distance of 19 bases separates the germline ends of V and J, which lose 7 bases and 4 bases respectively. Reading the germline V gene (reference sequence) gives CDR1 MNHNY and CDR2 SVGAGI. The CDR3 goes from the cysteine to the phenylalanine over 16 residues. Only the CDR3 region is kept as DNA, spanning 48 bases read in frame from base 1. This sample's time point label indicates: around 25 months on ibrutinib. For TCR beta library preparation, 1.5 to 2 micrograms of genomic DNA was extracted from cryopreserved PBMCs. High-throughput TCR beta sequencing was performed on longitudinal blood samples from CLL patients receiving ibrutinib monotherapy. The patients were enrolled in a single-center, open-label phase 2 trial of ibrutinib monotherapy. This clone has just a few counts. Its antigen is unknown. No base quality values were provided; no much bigger clone lies one nucleotide off.

The receptor was derived from a human donor with chronic lymphocytic leukemia. The sequencing here drew on PBMCs, taken after 24 months of ibrutinib treatment. The rearrangement combines TRBV6-6 with TRBJ2-2; TRBD1 is possibly the D segment (8 matching bases). The CDR3 reads CASTPSGTGITGELFF. DNA sequence: TGTGCCAGCACCCCAAGCGGGACAGGTATCACCGGGGAGCTGTTTTTT.